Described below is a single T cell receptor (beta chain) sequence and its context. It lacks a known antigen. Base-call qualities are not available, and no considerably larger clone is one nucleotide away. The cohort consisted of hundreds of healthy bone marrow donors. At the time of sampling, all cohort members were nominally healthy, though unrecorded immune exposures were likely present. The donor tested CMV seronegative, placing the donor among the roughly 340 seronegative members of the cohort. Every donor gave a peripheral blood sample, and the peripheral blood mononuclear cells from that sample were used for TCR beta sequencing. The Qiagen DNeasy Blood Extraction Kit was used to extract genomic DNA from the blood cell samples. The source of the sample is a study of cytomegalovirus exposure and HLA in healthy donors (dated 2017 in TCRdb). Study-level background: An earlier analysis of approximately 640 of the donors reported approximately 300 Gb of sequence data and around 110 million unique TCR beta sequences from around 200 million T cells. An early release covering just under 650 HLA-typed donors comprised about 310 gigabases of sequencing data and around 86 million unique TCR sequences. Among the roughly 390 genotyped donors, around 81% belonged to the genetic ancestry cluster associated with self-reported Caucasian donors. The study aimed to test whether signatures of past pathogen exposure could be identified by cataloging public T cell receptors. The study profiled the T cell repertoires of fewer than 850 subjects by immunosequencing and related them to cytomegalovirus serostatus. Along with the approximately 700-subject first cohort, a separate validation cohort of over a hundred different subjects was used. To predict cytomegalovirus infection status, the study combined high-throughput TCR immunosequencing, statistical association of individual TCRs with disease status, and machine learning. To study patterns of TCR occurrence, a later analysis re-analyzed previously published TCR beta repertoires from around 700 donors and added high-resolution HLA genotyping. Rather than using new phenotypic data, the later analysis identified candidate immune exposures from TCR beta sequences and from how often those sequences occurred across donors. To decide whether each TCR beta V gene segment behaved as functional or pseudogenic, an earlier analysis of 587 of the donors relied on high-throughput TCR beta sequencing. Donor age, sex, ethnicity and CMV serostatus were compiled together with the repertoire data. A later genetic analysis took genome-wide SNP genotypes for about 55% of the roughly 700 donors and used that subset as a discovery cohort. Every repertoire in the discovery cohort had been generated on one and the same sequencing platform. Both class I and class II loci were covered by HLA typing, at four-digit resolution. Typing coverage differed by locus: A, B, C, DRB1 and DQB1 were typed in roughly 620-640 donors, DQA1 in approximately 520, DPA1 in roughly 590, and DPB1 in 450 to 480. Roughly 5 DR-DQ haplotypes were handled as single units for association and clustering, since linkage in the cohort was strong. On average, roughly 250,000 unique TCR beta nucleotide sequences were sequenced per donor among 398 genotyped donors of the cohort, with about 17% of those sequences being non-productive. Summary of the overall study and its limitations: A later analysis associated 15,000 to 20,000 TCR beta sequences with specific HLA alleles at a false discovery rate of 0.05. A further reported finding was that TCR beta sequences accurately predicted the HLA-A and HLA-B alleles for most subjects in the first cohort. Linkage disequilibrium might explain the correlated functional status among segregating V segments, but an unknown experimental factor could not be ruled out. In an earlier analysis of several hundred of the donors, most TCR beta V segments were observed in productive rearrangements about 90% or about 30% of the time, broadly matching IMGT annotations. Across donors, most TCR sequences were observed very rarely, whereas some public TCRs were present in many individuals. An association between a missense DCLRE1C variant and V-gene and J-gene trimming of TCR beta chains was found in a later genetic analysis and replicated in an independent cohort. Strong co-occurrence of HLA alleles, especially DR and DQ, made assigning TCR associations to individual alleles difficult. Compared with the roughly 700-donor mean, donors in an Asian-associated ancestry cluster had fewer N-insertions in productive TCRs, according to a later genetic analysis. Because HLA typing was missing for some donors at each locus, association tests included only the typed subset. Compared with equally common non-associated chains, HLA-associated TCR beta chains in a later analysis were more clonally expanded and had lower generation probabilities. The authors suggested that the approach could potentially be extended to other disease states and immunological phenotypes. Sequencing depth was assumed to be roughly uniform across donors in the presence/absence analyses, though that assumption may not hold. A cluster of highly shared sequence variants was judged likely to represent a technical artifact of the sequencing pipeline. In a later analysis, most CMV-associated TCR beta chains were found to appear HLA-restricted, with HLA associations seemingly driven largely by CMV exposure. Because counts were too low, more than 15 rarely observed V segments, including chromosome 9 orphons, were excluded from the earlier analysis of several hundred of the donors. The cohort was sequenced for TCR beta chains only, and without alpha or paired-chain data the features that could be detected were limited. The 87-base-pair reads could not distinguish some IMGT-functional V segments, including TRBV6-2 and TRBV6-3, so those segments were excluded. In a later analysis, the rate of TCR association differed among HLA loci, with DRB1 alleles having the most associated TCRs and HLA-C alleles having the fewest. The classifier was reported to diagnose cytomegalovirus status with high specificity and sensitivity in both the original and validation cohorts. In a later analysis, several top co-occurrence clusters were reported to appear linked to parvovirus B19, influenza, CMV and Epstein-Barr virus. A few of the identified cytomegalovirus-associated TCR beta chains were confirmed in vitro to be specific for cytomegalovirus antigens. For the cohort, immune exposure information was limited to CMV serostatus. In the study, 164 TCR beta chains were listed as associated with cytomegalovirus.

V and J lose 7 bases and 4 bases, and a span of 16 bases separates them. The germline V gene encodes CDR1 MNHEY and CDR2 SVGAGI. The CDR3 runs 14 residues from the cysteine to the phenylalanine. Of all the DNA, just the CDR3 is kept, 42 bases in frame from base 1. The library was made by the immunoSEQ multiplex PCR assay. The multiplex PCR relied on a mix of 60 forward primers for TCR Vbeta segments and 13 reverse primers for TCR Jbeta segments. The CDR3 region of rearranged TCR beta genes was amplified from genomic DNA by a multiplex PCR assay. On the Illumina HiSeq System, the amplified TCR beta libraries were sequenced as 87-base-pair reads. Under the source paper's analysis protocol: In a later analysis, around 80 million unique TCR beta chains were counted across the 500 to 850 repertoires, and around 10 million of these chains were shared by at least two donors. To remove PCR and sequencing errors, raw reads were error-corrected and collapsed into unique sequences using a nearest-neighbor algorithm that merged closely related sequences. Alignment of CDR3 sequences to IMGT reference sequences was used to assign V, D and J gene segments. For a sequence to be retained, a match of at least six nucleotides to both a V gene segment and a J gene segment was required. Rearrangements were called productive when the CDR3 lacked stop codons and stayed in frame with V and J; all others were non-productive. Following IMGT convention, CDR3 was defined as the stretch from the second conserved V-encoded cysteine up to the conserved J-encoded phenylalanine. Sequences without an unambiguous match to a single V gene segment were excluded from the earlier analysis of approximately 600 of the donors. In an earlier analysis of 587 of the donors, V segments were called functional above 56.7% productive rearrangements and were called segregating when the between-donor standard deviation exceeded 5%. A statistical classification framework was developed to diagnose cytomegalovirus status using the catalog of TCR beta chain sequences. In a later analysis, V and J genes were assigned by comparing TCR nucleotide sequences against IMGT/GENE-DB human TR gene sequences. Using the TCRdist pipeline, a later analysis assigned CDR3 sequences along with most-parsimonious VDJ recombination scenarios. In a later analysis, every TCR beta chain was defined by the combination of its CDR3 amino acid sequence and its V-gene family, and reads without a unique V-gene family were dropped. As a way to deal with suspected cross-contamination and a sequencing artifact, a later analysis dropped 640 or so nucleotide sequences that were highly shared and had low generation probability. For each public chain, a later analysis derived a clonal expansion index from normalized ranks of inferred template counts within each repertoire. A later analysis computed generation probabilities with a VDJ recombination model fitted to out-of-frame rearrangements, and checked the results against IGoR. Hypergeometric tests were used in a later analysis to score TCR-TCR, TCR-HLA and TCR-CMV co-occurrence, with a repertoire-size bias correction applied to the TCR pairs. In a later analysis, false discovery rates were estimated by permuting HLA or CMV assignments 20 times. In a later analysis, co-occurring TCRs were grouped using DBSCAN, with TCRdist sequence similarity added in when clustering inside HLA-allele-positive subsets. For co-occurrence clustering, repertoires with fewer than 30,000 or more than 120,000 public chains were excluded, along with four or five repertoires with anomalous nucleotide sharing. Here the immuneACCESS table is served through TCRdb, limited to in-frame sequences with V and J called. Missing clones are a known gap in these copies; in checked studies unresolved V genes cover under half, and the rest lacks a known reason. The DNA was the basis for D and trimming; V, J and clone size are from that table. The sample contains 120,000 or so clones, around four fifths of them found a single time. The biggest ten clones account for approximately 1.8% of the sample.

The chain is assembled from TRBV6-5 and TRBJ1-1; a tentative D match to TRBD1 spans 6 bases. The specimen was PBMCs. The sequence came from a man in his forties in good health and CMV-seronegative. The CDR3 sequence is CASTLQGSGTEAFF. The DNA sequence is TGTGCCAGCACCCTACAGGGTTCGGGCACTGAAGCTTTCTTT.